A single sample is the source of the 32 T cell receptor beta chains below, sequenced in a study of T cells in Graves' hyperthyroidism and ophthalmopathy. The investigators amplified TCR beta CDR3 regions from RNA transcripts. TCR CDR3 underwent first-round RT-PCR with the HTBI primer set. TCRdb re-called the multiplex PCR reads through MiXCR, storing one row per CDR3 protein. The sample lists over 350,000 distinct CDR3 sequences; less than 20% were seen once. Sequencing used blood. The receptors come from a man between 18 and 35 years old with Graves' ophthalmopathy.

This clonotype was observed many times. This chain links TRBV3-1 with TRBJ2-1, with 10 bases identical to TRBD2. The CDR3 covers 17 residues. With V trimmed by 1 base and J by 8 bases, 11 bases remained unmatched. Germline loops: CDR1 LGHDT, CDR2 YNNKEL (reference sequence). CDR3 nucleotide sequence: TGTGCCAGCAGCCAAGCGCTAGCGGGGGCCAAGGGGGATGAGCAGTTCTTC. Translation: CASSQALAGAKGDEQFF.

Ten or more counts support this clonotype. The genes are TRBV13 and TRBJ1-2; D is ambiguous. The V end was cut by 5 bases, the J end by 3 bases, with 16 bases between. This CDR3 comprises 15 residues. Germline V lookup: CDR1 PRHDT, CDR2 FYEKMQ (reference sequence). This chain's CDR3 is CASSKDLDGDYGYTF. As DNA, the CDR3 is TGTGCCAGCAGCAAGGACTTAGACGGAGACTATGGCTACACCTTC.

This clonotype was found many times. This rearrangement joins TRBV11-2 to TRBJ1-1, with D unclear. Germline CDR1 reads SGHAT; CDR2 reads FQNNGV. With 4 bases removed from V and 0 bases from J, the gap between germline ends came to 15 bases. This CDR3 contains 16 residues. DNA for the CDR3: TGTGCCAGCAGCTCCTCTTCGAGCCTGCTGAACACTGAAGCTTTCTTT. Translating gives CASSSSSSLLNTEAFF.

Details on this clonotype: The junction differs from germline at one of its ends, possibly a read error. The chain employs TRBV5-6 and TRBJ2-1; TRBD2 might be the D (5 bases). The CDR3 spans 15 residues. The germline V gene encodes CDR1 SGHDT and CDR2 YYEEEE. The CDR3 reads CASSSAGKRYIEQFF. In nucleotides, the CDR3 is TGTGCCAGCAGCTCCGCCGGGAAACGGTACATTGAGCAGTTCTTC.

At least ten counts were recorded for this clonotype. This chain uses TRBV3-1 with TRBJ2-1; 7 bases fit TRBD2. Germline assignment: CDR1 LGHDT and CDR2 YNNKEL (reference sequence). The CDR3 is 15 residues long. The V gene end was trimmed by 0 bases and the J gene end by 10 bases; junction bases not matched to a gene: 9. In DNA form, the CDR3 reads TGTGCCAGCAGCCAAGATACAGGACTAGTCCACGAGCAGTTCTTC. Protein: CASSQDTGLVHEQFF.

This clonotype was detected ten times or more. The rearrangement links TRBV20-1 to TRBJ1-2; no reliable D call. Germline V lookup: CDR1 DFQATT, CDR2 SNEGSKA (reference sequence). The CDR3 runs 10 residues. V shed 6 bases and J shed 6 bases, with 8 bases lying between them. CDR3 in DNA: TGCAGTGCCCGGACTGATGGCTACACCTTC. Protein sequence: CSARTDGYTF.

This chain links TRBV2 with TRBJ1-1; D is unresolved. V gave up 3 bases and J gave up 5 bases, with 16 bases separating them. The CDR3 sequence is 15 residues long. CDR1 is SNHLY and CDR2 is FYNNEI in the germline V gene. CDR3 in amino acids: CASSEAIQVGTEAFF. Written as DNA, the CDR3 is TGTGCCAGCAGTGAGGCGATTCAAGTGGGGACTGAAGCTTTCTTT.

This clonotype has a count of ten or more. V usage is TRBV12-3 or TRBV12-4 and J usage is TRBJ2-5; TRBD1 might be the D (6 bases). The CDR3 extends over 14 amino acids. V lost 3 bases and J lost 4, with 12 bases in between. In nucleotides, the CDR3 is TGTGCCAGCAGTTTTGGGGACACCGGAGAGACCCAGTACTTC. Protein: CASSFGDTGETQYF.

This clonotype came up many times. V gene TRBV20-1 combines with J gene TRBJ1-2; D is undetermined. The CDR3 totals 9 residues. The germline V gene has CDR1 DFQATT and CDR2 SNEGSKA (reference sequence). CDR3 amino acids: CRSNYGYTF. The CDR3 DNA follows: TGCAGGAGTAACTATGGCTACACCTTC.

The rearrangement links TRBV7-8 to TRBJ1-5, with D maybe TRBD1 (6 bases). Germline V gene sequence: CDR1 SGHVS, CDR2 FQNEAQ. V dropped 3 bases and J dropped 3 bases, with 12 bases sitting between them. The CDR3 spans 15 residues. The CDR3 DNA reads TGTGCCAGCAGCTTTCCGGGGGCGCACAATCAGCCCCAGCATTTT. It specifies CASSFPGAHNQPQHF.

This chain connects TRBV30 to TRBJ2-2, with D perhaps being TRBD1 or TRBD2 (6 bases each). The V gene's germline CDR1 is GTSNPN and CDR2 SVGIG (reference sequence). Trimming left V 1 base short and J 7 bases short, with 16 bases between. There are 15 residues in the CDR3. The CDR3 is CAWSASVRGVGELFF. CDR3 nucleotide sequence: TGTGCCTGGAGTGCATCGGTTAGGGGGGTCGGGGAGCTGTTTTTT.

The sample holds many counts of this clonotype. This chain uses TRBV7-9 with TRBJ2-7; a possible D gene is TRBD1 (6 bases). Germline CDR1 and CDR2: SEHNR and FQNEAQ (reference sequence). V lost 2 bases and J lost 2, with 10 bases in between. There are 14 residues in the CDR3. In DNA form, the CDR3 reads TGTGCCAGCAGCTTATGGGACACCACCTACGAGCAGTACTTC. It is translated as CASSLWDTTYEQYF.

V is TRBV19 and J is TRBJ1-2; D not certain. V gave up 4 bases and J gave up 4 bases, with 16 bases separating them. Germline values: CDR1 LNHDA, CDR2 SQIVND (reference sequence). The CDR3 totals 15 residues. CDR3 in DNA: TGTGCCAGTAGTACGGTGTTAACCGGCGGCTATGGCTACACCTTC. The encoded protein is CASSTVLTGGYGYTF.

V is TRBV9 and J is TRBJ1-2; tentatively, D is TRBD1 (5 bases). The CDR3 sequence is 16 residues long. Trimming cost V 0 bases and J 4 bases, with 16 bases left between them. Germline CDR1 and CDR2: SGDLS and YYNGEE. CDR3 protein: CASSVDGWRGGYGYTF. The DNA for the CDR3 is TGTGCCAGCAGCGTAGATGGGTGGAGGGGAGGCTATGGCTACACCTTC.

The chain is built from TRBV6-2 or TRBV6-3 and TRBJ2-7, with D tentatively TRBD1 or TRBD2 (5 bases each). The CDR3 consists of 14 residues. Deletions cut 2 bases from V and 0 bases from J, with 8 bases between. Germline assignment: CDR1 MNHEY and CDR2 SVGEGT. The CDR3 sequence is CASSYAGSSYEQYF. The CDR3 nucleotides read TGTGCCAGCAGTTACGCAGGGAGCTCCTACGAGCAGTACTTC.

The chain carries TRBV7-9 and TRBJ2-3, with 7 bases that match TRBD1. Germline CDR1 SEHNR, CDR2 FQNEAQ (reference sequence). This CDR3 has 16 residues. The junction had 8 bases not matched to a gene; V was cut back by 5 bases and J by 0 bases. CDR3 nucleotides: TGTGCCAGCAGCAAAGGGACAGCTGCTAGCACAGATACGCAGTATTTT. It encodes CASSKGTAASTDTQYF.

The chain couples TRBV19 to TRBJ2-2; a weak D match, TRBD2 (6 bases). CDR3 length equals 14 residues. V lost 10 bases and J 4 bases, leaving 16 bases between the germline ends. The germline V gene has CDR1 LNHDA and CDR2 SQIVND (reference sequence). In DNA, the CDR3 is TGTGCCACCTCGGGCGGGGCGGTCACCGGGGAGCTGTTTTTT. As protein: CATSGGAVTGELFF. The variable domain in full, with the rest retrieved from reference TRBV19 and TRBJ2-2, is DGGITQSPKYLFRKEGQNVTLSCEQNLNHDAMYWYRQDPGQGLRLIYYSQIVNDFQKGDIAEGYSVSREKKESFPLTVTSAQKNPTAFYLCATSGGAVTGELFFGEGSRLTVL.

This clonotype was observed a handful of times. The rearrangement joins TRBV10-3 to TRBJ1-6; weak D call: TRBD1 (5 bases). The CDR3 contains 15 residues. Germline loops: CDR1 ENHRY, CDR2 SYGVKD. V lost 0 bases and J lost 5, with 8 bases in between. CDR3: CAISESGGDNSPLHF. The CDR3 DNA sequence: TGTGCCATCAGTGAGTCGGGGGGGGATAATTCACCCCTCCACTTT.

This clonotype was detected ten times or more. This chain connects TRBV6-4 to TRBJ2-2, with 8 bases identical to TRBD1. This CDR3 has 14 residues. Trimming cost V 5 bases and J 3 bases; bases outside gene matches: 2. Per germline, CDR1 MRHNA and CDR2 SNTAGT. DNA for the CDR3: TGTGCCAGCAGTCCGACAGGGGACACCGGGGAGCTGTTTTTT. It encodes CASSPTGDTGELFF.

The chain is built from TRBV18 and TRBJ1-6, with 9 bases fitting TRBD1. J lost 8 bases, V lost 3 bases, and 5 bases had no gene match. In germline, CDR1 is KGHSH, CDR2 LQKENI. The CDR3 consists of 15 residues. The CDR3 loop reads CASSPTGGMDSPLHF. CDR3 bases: TGTGCCAGCTCACCGACAGGGGGTATGGATTCACCCCTCCACTTT.

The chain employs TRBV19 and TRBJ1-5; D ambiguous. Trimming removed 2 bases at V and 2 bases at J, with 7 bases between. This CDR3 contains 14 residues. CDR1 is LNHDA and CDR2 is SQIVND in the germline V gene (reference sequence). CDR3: CASSILQGNQPQHF. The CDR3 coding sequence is TGTGCCAGTAGTATATTACAAGGCAATCAGCCCCAGCATTTT.

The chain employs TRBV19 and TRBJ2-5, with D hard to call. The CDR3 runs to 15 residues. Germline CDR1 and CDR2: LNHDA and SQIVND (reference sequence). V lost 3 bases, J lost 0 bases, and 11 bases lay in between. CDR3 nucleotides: TGTGCCAGTAGTATTAGCCAGCAAGACCAAGAGACCCAGTACTTC. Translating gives CASSISQQDQETQYF.

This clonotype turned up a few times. The CDR3 region is CASSIPRETQYF. The DNA of the CDR3 is TGTGCCAGTAGTATACCCAGGGAGACCCAGTACTTC. V usage is TRBV19 and J usage is TRBJ2-5, with unresolved D. This CDR3 has 12 residues. The V gene's germline CDR1 is LNHDA and CDR2 SQIVND (reference sequence). V gave up 2 bases and J gave up 5 bases, with 6 bases separating them.

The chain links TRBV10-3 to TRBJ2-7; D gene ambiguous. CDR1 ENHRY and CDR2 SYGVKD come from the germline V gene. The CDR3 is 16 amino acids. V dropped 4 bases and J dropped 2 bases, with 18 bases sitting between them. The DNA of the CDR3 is TGTGCCATCAGTGGTAGAGTAAACCAAGGACCCTACGAGCAGTACTTC. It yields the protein CAISGRVNQGPYEQYF.

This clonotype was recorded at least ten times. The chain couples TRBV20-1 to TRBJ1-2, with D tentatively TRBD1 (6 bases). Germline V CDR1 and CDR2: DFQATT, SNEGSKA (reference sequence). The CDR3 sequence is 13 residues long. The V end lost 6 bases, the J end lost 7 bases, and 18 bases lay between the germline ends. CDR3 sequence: CSAPPTGPGGYTF. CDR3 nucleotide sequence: TGCAGTGCGCCCCCGACAGGACCCGGTGGCTACACCTTC.

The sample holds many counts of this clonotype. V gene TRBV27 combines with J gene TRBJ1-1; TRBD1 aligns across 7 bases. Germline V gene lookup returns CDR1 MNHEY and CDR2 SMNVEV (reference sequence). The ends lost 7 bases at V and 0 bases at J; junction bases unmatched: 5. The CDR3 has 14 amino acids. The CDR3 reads CASKGQTMNTEAFF. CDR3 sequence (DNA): TGTGCCAGCAAGGGACAGACCATGAACACTGAAGCTTTCTTT.

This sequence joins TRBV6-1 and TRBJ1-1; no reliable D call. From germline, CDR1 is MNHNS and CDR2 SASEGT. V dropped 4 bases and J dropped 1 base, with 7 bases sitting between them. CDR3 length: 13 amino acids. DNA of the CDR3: TGTGCCAGCAGTGTCCCAGCGAACACTGAAGCTTTCTTT. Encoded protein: CASSVPANTEAFF.

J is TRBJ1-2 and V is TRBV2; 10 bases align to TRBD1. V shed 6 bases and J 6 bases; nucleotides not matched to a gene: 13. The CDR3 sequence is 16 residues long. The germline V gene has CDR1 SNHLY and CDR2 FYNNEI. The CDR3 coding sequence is TGTGCCAGCAGCGCCCACCGGGACAGGGGAATAGATGGCTACACCTTC. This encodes CASSAHRDRGIDGYTF.

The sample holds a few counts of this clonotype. The CDR3: CSSGQGRGGYTF. For the CDR3, the DNA is TGCAGCTCGGGACAGGGAAGAGGTGGCTACACCTTC. The chain is built from TRBV29-1 and TRBJ1-2; TRBD1 aligns across 9 bases. The junction had 8 bases not matched to a gene; V was cut back by 8 bases and J by 7 bases. Germline loops: CDR1 SQVTM, CDR2 ANQGSEA. The CDR3 totals 12 residues.

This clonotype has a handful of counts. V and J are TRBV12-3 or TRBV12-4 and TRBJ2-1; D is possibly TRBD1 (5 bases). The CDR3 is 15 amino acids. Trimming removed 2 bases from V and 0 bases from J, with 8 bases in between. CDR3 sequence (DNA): TGTGCCAGCAGTTTATTACAGGTCTCCTACAATGAGCAGTTCTTC. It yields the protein CASSLLQVSYNEQFF.

The CDR3 loop reads CASSRGIEETQYF. The DNA of the CDR3 is TGTGCCAGCAGCCGTGGGATAGAAGAGACCCAGTACTTC. V gene TRBV7-3 combines with J gene TRBJ2-5; D gene uncertain. The CDR3 loop spans 13 amino acids. Trimming cost V 5 bases and J 3 bases, with 10 bases left between them. Germline values: CDR1 SGHTA, CDR2 FQGTGA.

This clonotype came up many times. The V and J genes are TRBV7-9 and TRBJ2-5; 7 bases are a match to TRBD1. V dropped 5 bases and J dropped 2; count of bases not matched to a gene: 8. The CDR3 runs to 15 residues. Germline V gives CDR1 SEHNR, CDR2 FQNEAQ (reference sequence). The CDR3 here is CASSRTGDGQETQYF. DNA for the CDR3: TGTGCCAGCAGCCGGACAGGTGATGGGCAAGAGACCCAGTACTTC.